The 26 T cell receptor beta chains reported below all come from one sample, sequenced in a study of control samples from healthy donors and cancer patients. The data were produced by immunoSEQ multiplex PCR, yet TCRdb's version contains in-frame clones alone and is incomplete. The sample has 120,000 or so clones, more than 75% seen once. The sequenced sample was blood. All receptors derive from a man between 18 and 35 years old in good health.

V gene TRBV19 combines with J gene TRBJ2-7, with D possibly matching TRBD1 (6 bases). This CDR3 comprises 14 residues. With 5 bases removed from V and 0 bases from J, the gap between germline ends came to 11 bases. Germline CDR1 is LNHDA and CDR2 is SQIVND (reference sequence). The CDR3 region has the DNA TGTGCCAGTAGTGCAGGGGCCAGCTCCTACGAGCAGTACTTC. Protein: CASSAGASSYEQYF.

This chain uses TRBV10-2 with TRBJ1-4, with D possibly TRBD1 on 6 matching bases. The ends were cut back, 1 base at V and 11 bases at J, with 20 bases in the middle. Germline CDR1 reads WSHSY; CDR2 reads SAAADI. The length of the CDR3 is 16 residues. CDR3 DNA: TGCGCCAGCAGTGAGTTGTCGGGCGGGCCGAGGGGGAAACTGTTTTTT. This encodes CASSELSGGPRGKLFF.

In its sample, this clone was seen a few times. The rearrangement links TRBV6-5 to TRBJ2-5; TRBD2 agrees at 7 bases. After removal of 6 bases from V and 4 bases from J, the junction contained 8 bases not matched to a gene. Germline V gives CDR1 MNHEY, CDR2 SVGAGI. There are 14 residues in the CDR3. The CDR3 DNA reads as TGTGCCAGCAGCTCCAGCGGGATGGGAGAGACCCAGTACTTC. Its protein product is CASSSSGMGETQYF.

This chain connects TRBV6-6 to TRBJ2-2; D not resolved. This CDR3 is built from 13 residues. V was clipped by 6 bases and J by 4 bases, with 9 bases between them. Germline V gene data show CDR1 as MNHNY and CDR2 as SVGAGI (reference sequence). The CDR3 DNA follows: TGTGCCAGCAGAGAGGCCCTCACCGGGGAGCTGTTTTTT. As protein: CASREALTGELFF.

This clone was counted a few times. The gene calls are TRBV7-9 and TRBJ2-1, with 7 bases identical to TRBD2. The CDR3 is 17 residues long. Unmatched junction bases numbered 11, after V lost 4 bases and J lost 2 bases. The V gene's germline CDR1 is SEHNR and CDR2 FQNEAQ (reference sequence). The CDR3 protein is CASSSSGDYIPYNEQFF. The CDR3 region has the DNA TGTGCCAGCAGCTCGAGCGGGGACTACATACCCTACAATGAGCAGTTCTTC. The entire variable domain, with the rest obtained from reference TRBV7-9 and TRBJ2-1, is as follows: DTGVSQNPRHKITKRGQNVTFRCDPISEHNRLYWYRQTLGQGPEFLTYFQNEAQLEKSRLLSDRFSAERPKGSFSTLEIQRTEQGDSAMYLCASSSSGDYIPYNEQFFGPGTRLTVL.

J is TRBJ2-2 and V is TRBV6-4; D possibly uses TRBD1 or TRBD2 (5 bases each). V lost 3 bases to trimming and J lost 5 bases, with 7 bases between them. Germline lookup yields CDR1 MRHNA and CDR2 SNTAGT. CDR3 size: 13 residues. The CDR3 bases are TGTGCCAGCAGTGATTGGGGGACCGGGGAGCTGTTTTTT. Its protein product is CASSDWGTGELFF.

This clone was observed at least ten times. The chain carries TRBV28 and TRBJ2-7; 8 nucleotides match TRBD1. V lost 2 bases to trimming and J lost 3 bases; unmatched junction nucleotides: 6. Germline V gene sequence: CDR1 MDHEN, CDR2 SYDVKM. CDR3 length: 15 amino acids. The CDR3 nucleotides are TGTGCCAGCAGTTTACCCAACAGGGGGAACTACGAGCAGTACTTC. This encodes CASSLPNRGNYEQYF. The complete variable domain, with remaining parts taken from reference TRBV28 and TRBJ2-7, reads DVKVTQSSRYLVKRTGEKVFLECVQDMDHENMFWYRQDPGLGLRLIYFSYDVKMKEKGDIPEGYSVSREKKERFSLILESASTNQTSMYLCASSLPNRGNYEQYFGPGTRLTVT.

V usage is TRBV4-2 and J usage is TRBJ1-2, with TRBD1 matching over 11 bases. The V gene end was trimmed by 2 bases and the J gene end by 6 bases; junction bases not matched to a gene: 14. From germline, CDR1 is LGHNA and CDR2 YNFKEQ. The CDR3 loop spans 18 amino acids. The CDR3 spells CASSQRLGTGGMSDGYTF. CDR3 in DNA: TGTGCCAGCAGCCAAAGACTGGGGACAGGGGGTATGAGCGATGGCTACACCTTC.

This chain joins TRBV28 and TRBJ1-4, with 8 bases matching TRBD1. This CDR3 contains 15 residues. V dropped 7 bases and J dropped 8; count of bases not matched to a gene: 12. Germline V gene data show CDR1 as MDHEN and CDR2 as SYDVKM. CDR3 sequence reads: CASTIQDRAVEKLFF. DNA for the CDR3: TGTGCCAGCACCATACAGGACAGGGCGGTAGAAAAACTGTTTTTT.

The chain recombines TRBV9 with TRBJ2-7, with D possibly called TRBD1 or TRBD2 (6 bases each). The V and J ends lost 4 bases and 3 bases respectively, with 20 bases between them. Germline V lookup: CDR1 SGDLS, CDR2 YYNGEE. The CDR3 totals 16 residues. DNA of the CDR3: TGTGCCAGCAGCTCGGAGGGGGAAACGGGGATCTACGAGCAGTACTTC. Residues: CASSSEGETGIYEQYF.

The chain recombines TRBV3-1 (or the pseudogene TRBV3-2) with TRBJ2-1; weak D call: TRBD2 (6 bases). The CDR3 has 16 residues. Trimming cost V 6 bases and J 3 bases, with 18 bases left between them. Germline loops: CDR1 LGHDT, CDR2 YNNKEL (reference sequence). The CDR3, as DNA: TGTGCCAGCAGGCACGATAGCGGAGTGGGCTACAATGAGCAGTTCTTC. Translated, it gives CASRHDSGVGYNEQFF.

CDR3 amino acids: CASSLVQGGSLGQPQHF. The DNA of the CDR3 is TGTGCCAGCAGCTTAGTACAGGGAGGATCGCTAGGACAGCCCCAGCATTTT. The rearrangement uses TRBV7-8 and TRBJ1-5, with a weak D call TRBD1 (6 bases). Germline V CDR1 and CDR2: SGHVS, FQNEAQ. The CDR3 extends over 17 amino acids. The germline V and J ends were trimmed by 1 base and 7 bases, with 20 bases remaining between them.

Here the CDR3 reads CASSDGRFNTEAFF. The CDR3 DNA reads TGTGCCAGCAGTGATGGCAGGTTCAACACTGAAGCTTTCTTT. The chain couples TRBV2 to TRBJ1-1; D is ambiguous. This CDR3 has 14 residues. The V gene's germline CDR1 is SNHLY and CDR2 FYNNEI. With 3 bases removed from V and 2 bases from J, the gap between germline ends came to 10 bases.

This clone was seen a handful of times. J is TRBJ1-2 and V is TRBV6-1, with D unresolved. Germline V gene lookup returns CDR1 MNHNS and CDR2 SASEGT. V shed 2 bases and J shed 3 bases, with 13 bases lying between them. The CDR3 totals 15 residues. CDR3 residues: CASSELRKVYYGYTF. The CDR3 bases are TGTGCCAGCAGTGAACTTCGGAAGGTTTACTATGGCTACACCTTC.

The CDR3 DNA reads as TGCGCCAGCAGCCAAGAAAGACTAGCGGGAACGACCGGGGAGCTGTTTTTT. As protein: CASSQERLAGTTGELFF. The chain is built from TRBV4-1 and TRBJ2-2; 11 nucleotides match TRBD2. Germline V gene data show CDR1 as MGHRA and CDR2 as YSYEKL. CDR3 length: 17 amino acids. V lost 0 bases, J lost 5 bases, and 5 bases stayed unmatched.

V usage is TRBV7-8 and J usage is TRBJ2-1; 9 positions agree with TRBD1. V dropped 8 bases and J dropped 7; count of bases not matched to a gene: 9. Germline V lookup: CDR1 SGHVS, CDR2 FQNEAQ. The CDR3 has 14 residues. This CDR3 reads CASRGAGTGNEQFF. The CDR3 bases are TGTGCCAGCCGCGGGGCCGGGACAGGGAATGAGCAGTTCTTC. The variable domain in full, completed from reference TRBV7-8 and TRBJ2-1, reads GAGVSQSPRYKVAKRGQDVALRCDPISGHVSLFWYQQALGQGPEFLTYFQNEAQLDKSGLPSDRFFAERPEGSVSTLKIQRTQQEDSAVYLCASRGAGTGNEQFFGPGTRLTVL.

V usage is TRBV19 and J usage is TRBJ2-2; no reliable D call. Germline values: CDR1 LNHDA, CDR2 SQIVND (reference sequence). This CDR3 contains 12 residues. V was pared by 7 bases and J by 9 bases, with 12 bases between. DNA for the CDR3: TGTGCCAGTACCCCTAGTAATAGGGAGCTGTTTTTT. It yields the protein CASTPSNRELFF. The entire variable domain, with the rest obtained from reference TRBV19 and TRBJ2-2, is as follows: DGGITQSPKYLFRKEGQNVTLSCEQNLNHDAMYWYRQDPGQGLRLIYYSQIVNDFQKGDIAEGYSVSREKKESFPLTVTSAQKNPTAFYLCASTPSNRELFFGEGSRLTVL.

The chain uses TRBV11-2 and TRBJ1-1, with D perhaps TRBD1 (5 bases). In germline, CDR1 is SGHAT, CDR2 FQNNGV. CDR3 length: 14 residues. The V end lost 4 bases, the J end lost 3 bases, and 12 bases lay between the germline ends. CDR3 region: CASSSIKGDTEAFF. CDR3 nucleotides: TGTGCCAGCAGCTCAATAAAAGGGGACACTGAAGCTTTCTTT. The entire variable domain, with the rest obtained from reference TRBV11-2 and TRBJ1-1, is as follows: EAGVAQSPRYKIIEKRQSVAFWCNPISGHATLYWYQQILGQGPKLLIQFQNNGVVDDSQLPKDRFSAERLKGVDSTLKIQPAKLEDSAVYLCASSSIKGDTEAFFGQGTRLTVV.

Written as DNA, the CDR3 is TGTGCCAGCAGCACTTCTTGGTACACTGAAGCTTTCTTT. This sequence encodes CASSTSWYTEAFF. The rearrangement uses TRBV9 and TRBJ1-1; D remains unclear. Between the trimmed V and J ends, which lost 4 bases and 3 bases, there was a span of 10 bases. CDR1 and CDR2 from the germline V gene are SGDLS and YYNGEE. The CDR3 is made up of 13 amino acids.

The chain couples TRBV27 to TRBJ2-7; no clear D gene. The CDR3 spans 15 residues. Trimming took 2 bases from V and 3 from J, leaving 14 bases between them. Germline assignment: CDR1 MNHEY and CDR2 SMNVEV (reference sequence). The DNA of the CDR3 is TGTGCCAGCAGTTTAGATCGGGCTAGACTCTACGAGCAGTACTTC. Translated, it gives CASSLDRARLYEQYF.

This chain uses TRBV28 with TRBJ1-2; D uncertain. Looked up from germline, CDR1 is MDHEN and CDR2 is SYDVKM. With 3 bases removed from V and 4 bases from J, the gap between germline ends came to 6 bases. CDR3 length equals 12 residues. CDR3 amino acids: CASSLELYGYTF. In DNA, the CDR3 is TGTGCCAGCAGTTTGGAGCTCTATGGCTACACCTTC.

In nucleotides, the CDR3 is TGTGCCAGCAGTCTGGGGACAGCAGGGGGTAAAGGGGAGACCCAGTACTTC. As protein: CASSLGTAGGKGETQYF. V and J are TRBV6-6 and TRBJ2-5; TRBD1 agrees at 7 bases. The J segment lost 5 bases and the V segment lost 5 bases, leaving 17 bases of the junction unmatched. The germline gives CDR1 MNHNY, CDR2 SVGAGI (reference sequence). The CDR3 has 17 amino acids.

V usage is TRBV9 and J usage is TRBJ2-1, with unresolved D. From germline, CDR1 is SGDLS and CDR2 YYNGEE. The CDR3 has 17 residues. V was shortened by 0 bases and J by 0 bases, with 13 bases between the two germline ends. The CDR3 DNA is TGTGCCAGCAGCGTAGGTTTGAGGACGAGCTCCTACAATGAGCAGTTCTTC. As protein: CASSVGLRTSSYNEQFF.

J is TRBJ2-7 and V is TRBV5-1; 9 positions match TRBD1. V trimming: 3 bases; J trimming: 6 bases; junction bases outside the gene matches: 13. This CDR3 region has 16 residues. CDR1 is SGHRS and CDR2 is YFSETQ in the germline V gene. CDR3 amino acids: CASSSVAGTGTSEQYF. CDR3 in DNA: TGCGCCAGCAGCTCCGTCGCCGGGACAGGGACCTCCGAGCAGTACTTC.

The chain has TRBV30 and TRBJ2-1, with TRBD2 as a possible D gene (5 bases). The germline gives CDR1 GTSNPN, CDR2 SVGIG (reference sequence). V lost 1 base and J lost 10, with 8 bases in between. This CDR3 is 11 amino acids long. CDR3 sequence (DNA): TGTGCCTGGAGTGAAAGGGAGGAGCAGTTCTTC. Translated, it gives CAWSEREEQFF.

The CDR3 region is CASSIDLAAKLFF. CDR3 bases: TGTGCCAGTAGTATAGATTTGGCGGCAAAACTGTTTTTT. The genes are TRBV19 and TRBJ1-4; no definite D call. V lost 0 bases and J 10 bases, leaving 9 bases between the germline ends. Germline V lookup: CDR1 LNHDA, CDR2 SQIVND (reference sequence). The CDR3 is 13 amino acids.